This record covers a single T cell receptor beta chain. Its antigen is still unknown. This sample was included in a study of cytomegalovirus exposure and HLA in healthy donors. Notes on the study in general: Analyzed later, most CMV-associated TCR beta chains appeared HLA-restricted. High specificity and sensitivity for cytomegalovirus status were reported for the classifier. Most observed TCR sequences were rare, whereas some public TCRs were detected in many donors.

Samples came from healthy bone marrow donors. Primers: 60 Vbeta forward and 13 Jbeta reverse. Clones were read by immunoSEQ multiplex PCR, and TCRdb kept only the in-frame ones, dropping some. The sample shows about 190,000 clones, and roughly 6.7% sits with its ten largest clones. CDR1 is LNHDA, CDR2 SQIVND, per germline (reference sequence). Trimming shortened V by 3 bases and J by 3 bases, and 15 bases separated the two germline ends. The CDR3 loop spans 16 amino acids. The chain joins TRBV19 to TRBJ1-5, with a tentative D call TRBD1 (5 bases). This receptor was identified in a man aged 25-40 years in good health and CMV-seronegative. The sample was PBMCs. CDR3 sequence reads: CASSIIQTAYNQPQHF. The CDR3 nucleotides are TGTGCCAGTAGTATTATTCAGACAGCTTACAATCAGCCCCAGCATTTT.